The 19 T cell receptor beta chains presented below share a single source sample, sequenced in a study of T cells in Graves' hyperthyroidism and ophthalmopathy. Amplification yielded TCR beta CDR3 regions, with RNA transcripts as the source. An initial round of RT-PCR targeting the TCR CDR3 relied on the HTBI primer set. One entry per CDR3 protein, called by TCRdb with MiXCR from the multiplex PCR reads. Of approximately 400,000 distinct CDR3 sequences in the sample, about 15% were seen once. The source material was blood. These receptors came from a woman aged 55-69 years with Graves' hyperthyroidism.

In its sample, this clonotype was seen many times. The CDR3, as DNA: TGTGCCAGCAGTGAAGACAGAACCCAAGAGACCCAGTACTTC. Translated: CASSEDRTQETQYF. The J gene is TRBJ2-5, the V gene TRBV2; D is ambiguous. Trimming cost V 1 base and J 1 base, with 7 bases left between them. Germline CDR1 reads SNHLY; CDR2 reads FYNNEI. This CDR3 comprises 14 residues.

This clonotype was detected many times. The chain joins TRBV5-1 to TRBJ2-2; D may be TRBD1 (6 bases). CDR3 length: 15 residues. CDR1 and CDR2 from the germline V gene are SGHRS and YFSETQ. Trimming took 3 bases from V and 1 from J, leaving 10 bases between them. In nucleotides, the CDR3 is TGCGCCAGCAGCTGGGGACATAGGAACACCGGGGAGCTGTTTTTT. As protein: CASSWGHRNTGELFF.

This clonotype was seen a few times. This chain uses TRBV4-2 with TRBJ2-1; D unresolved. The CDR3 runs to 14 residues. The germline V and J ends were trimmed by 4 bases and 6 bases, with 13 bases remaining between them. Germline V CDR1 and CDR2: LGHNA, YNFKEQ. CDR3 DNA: TGTGCCAGCAGCCCCGGTACCGGGCCCAATGAGCAGTTCTTC. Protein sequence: CASSPGTGPNEQFF.

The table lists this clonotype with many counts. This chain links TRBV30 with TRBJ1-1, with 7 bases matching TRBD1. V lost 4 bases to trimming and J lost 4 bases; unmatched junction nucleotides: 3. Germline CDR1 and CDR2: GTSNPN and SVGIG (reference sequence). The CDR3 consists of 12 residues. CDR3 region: CAWNSGGTEAFF. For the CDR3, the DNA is TGTGCCTGGAATTCAGGGGGCACTGAAGCTTTCTTT.

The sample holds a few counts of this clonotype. The CDR3 nucleotides are TGCAGTGCTAGAGCGTCAGTTGGGCTGATTCATGAAAAACTGTTTTTT. This gives the protein CSARASVGLIHEKLFF. The V gene is TRBV20-1, the J gene TRBJ1-4, with D unclear. Between the trimmed V and J ends, which lost 1 base and 6 bases, there was a span of 18 bases. Germline-derived CDR1 and CDR2 are DFQATT and SNEGSKA (reference sequence). The CDR3 sequence is 16 residues long.

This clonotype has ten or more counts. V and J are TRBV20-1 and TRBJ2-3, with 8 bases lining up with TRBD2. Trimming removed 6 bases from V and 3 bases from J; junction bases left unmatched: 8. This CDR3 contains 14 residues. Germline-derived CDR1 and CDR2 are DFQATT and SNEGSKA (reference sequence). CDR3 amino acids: CSAQRAGVTDTQYF. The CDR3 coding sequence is TGCAGTGCGCAAAGAGCGGGAGTTACAGATACGCAGTATTTT.

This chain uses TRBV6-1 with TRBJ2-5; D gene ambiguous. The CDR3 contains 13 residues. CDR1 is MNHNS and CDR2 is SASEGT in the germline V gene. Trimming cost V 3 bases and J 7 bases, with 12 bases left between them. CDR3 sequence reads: CASSDQEIGTQYF. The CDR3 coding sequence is TGTGCCAGCAGTGATCAGGAAATAGGGACCCAGTACTTC.

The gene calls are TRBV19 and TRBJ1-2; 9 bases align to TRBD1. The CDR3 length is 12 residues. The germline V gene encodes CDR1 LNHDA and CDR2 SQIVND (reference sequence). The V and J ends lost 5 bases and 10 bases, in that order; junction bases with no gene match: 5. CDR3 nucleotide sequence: TGTGCCAGTAGTGACAGGGGGTCTGACTACACCTTC. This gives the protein CASSDRGSDYTF. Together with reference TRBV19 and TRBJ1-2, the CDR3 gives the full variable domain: DGGITQSPKYLFRKEGQNVTLSCEQNLNHDAMYWYRQDPGQGLRLIYYSQIVNDFQKGDIAEGYSVSREKKESFPLTVTSAQKNPTAFYLCASSDRGSDYTFGSGTRLTVV.

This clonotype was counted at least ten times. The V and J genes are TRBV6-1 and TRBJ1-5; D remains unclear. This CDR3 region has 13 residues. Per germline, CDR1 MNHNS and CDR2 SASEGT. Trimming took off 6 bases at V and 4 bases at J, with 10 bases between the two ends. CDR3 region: CASSRTDNQPQHF. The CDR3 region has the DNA TGTGCCAGCAGCCGGACGGATAATCAGCCCCAGCATTTT.

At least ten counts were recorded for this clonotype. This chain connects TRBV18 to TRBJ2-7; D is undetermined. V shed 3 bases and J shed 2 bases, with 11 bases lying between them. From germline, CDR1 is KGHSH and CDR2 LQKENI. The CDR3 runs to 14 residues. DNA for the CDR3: TGTGCCAGCTCACCCCCGATTCCCCCCTACGAGCAGTACTTC. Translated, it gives CASSPPIPPYEQYF.

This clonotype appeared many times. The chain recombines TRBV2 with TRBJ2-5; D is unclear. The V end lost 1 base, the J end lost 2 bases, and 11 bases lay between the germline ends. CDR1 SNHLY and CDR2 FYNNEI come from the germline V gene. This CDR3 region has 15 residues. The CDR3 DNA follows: TGTGCCAGCAGTGAAGGTCTAAACTTACAAGAGACCCAGTACTTC. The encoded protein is CASSEGLNLQETQYF. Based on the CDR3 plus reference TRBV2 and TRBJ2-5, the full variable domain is EPEVTQTPSHQVTQMGQEVILRCVPISNHLYFYWYRQILGQKVEFLVSFYNNEISEKSEIFDDQFSVERPDGSNFTLKIRSTKLEDSAMYFCASSEGLNLQETQYFGPGTRLLVL.

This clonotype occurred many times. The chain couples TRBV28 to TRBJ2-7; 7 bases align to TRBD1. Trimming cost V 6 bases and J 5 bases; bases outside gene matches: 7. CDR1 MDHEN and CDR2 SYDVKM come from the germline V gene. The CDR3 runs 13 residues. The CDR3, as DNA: TGTGCCAGCAGGCCGACAGGGTCCCACGAGCAGTACTTC. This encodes CASRPTGSHEQYF.

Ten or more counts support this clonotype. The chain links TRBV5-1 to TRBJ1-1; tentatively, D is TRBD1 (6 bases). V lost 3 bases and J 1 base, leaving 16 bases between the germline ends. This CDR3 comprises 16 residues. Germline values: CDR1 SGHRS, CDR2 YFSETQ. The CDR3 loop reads CASSSRGDTSNTEAFF. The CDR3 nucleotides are TGCGCCAGCAGCTCGCGGGGGGACACTTCGAACACTGAAGCTTTCTTT.

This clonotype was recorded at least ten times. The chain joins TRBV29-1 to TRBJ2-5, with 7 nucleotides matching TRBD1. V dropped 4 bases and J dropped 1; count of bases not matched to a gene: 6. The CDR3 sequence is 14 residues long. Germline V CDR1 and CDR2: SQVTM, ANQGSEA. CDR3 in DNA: TGCAGCGTTGCGGGACAGTCATCCCAAGAGACCCAGTACTTC. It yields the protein CSVAGQSSQETQYF.

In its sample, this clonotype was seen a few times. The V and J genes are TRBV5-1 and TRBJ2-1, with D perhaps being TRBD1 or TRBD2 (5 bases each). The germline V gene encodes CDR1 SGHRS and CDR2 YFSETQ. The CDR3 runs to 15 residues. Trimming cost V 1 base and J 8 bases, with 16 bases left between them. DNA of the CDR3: TGCGCCAGCAGCTTGCTAACTCAGGGAGATTATGAGCAGTTCTTC. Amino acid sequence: CASSLLTQGDYEQFF. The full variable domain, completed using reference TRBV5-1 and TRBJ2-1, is KAGVTQTPRYLIKTRGQQVTLSCSPISGHRSVSWYQQTPGQGLQFLFEYFSETQRNKGNFPGRFSGRQFSNSRSEMNVSTLELGDSALYLCASSLLTQGDYEQFFGPGTRLTVL.

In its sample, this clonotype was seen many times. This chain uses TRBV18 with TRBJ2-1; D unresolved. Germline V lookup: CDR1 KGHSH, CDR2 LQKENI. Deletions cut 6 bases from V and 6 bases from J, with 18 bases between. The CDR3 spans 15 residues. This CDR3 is CASSLPAPRANEQFF. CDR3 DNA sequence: TGTGCCAGCTCCCTGCCGGCCCCCCGGGCCAATGAGCAGTTCTTC.

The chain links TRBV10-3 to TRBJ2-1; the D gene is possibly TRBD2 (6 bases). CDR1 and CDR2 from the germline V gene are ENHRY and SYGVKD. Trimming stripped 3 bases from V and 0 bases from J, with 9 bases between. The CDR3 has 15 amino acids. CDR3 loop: CAISDRRDSYNEQFF. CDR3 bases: TGTGCCATCAGTGATCGGCGGGACTCCTACAATGAGCAGTTCTTC.

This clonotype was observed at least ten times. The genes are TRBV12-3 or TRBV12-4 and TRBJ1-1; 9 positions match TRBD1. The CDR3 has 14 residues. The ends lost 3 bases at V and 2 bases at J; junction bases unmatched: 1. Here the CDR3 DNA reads TGTGCCAGCAGTTTCACAGGGGGCAACACTGAAGCTTTCTTT. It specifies CASSFTGGNTEAFF.

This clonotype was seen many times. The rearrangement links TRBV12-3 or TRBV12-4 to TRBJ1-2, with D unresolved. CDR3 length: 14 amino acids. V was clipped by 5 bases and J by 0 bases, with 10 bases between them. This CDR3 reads CASSNREANYGYTF. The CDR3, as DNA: TGTGCCAGCAGTAACAGAGAAGCTAACTATGGCTACACCTTC.